Listed below are T cell receptor beta chains from one sample, sequenced in a study of T cell changes during pregnancy in multiple sclerosis. Profiling relied on immunoSEQ multiplex PCR, and the TCRdb table lists in-frame clones only, not all of them. The sample comprises fewer than 60,000 clones, 95% of which are singletons, and around 6.4% rests with the top ten. Sequencing used CD8+ T cells from peripheral blood mononuclear cells, obtained in the first trimester of pregnancy. The receptors were sampled from a female donor with multiple sclerosis, enrolled in a pregnancy study. The CDR3 runs from the conserved cysteine through the conserved F or W. D genes are given only for firm matches. The size field is filled for only some rows; it gives once, few, many or a size class.

size,J,V,D,CDR3,DNA
.,TRBJ2-7,TRBV7-2,TRBD2,CASSSLTSASYEQYF,TGTGCCAGCAGTTCGTTGACTAGCGCTAGCTACGAGCAGTACTTC
.,TRBJ1-2,TRBV19,TRBD1,CASSTGTGVELGYTF,TGTGCCAGTAGTACGGGGACAGGAGTTGAGCTTGGCTACACCTTC
.,TRBJ2-3,TRBV7-9,.,CASSSVTDTQYF,TGTGCCAGCAGCTCCGTCACAGATACGCAGTATTTT
.,TRBJ2-3,TRBV27,.,CASSLHPGGTTDTQYF,TGTGCCAGCAGTTTACACCCAGGGGGGACCACAGATACGCAGTATTTT
.,TRBJ2-7,TRBV27,.,CASRPNDRLPYEQYF,TGTGCCAGCAGACCTAATGACAGATTACCCTACGAGCAGTACTTC
few,TRBJ2-7,TRBV19,.,CASSIGGYEQYF,TGTGCCAGTAGTATTGGAGGCTACGAGCAGTACTTC
.,TRBJ2-1,TRBV6-5,TRBD2,CASSKGTSGYNEQFF,TGTGCCAGCAGCAAGGGGACTAGCGGATACAATGAGCAGTTCTTC
once,TRBJ2-1,TRBV27,.,CASRVGAAINEQFF,TGTGCCAGCAGAGTGGGAGCGGCGATCAATGAGCAGTTCTTC
once,TRBJ2-1,TRBV11-1,.,CASSFSGGEQFF,TGTGCCAGCAGCTTCAGCGGAGGCGAGCAGTTCTTC
.,TRBJ1-4,TRBV7-6,.,CASSLGPGANEKLFF,TGTGCCAGCAGCTTAGGGCCCGGGGCTAATGAAAAACTGTTTTTT
.,TRBJ1-1,TRBV29-1,TRBD1,CSVEGGGPEAFF,TGCAGCGTTGAAGGAGGGGGCCCCGAAGCTTTCTTT
.,TRBJ1-1,TRBV27,TRBD1,CASSFAGGNEAFF,TGTGCCAGCAGTTTTGCAGGGGGCAATGAAGCTTTCTTT
.,TRBJ2-7,TRBV27,.,CASRHTGYSTYEQYF,TGTGCCAGCAGACATACAGGGTACTCAACCTACGAGCAGTACTTC
.,TRBJ1-5,TRBV27,.,CASSLRGNNQPQHF,TGTGCCAGCAGTTTGCGGGGAAACAATCAGCCCCAGCATTTT
.,TRBJ1-4,TRBV28,TRBD1,CAGQGNNEKLFF,TGTGCCGGACAGGGTAATAATGAAAAACTGTTTTTT
.,TRBJ1-1,TRBV10-1,TRBD1,CASSDRGLSSTEAFF,TGCGCCAGCTCGGACAGGGGGCTATCCTCCACTGAAGCTTTCTTT
.,TRBJ1-2,TRBV7-2,.,CAREARGVSHGYTF,TGTGCCAGGGAAGCCAGGGGAGTAAGCCATGGCTACACCTTC
once,TRBJ2-1,TRBV5-1,TRBD2,CASSPGTSGTDEQFF,TGCGCCAGCAGCCCTGGGACTAGCGGGACGGATGAGCAGTTCTTC
.,TRBJ2-7,TRBV6-1,.,CASSEAAGQLYEQYF,TGTGCCAGCAGTGAAGCGGCAGGGCAGCTCTACGAGCAGTACTTC
once,TRBJ1-3,TRBV30,TRBD1,CAWDPGTGSGNTIYF,TGTGCCTGGGACCCCGGGACAGGGTCTGGAAACACCATATATTTT
.,TRBJ2-4,TRBV29-1,.,CSDPWGERGPRLAKNIQYF,TGCAGCGACCCCTGGGGGGAGAGGGGTCCCCGTCTAGCCAAAAACATTCAGTACTTC
.,TRBJ1-3,TRBV30,.,CAWTRGKTGNTIYF,TGTGCCTGGACTAGAGGGAAAACAGGAAACACCATATATTTT
.,TRBJ2-5,TRBV19,TRBD1,CASSPGTGPQETQYF,TGTGCCAGTAGTCCCGGGACAGGGCCACAAGAGACCCAGTACTTC
.,TRBJ2-1,TRBV7-8,TRBD2,CASSLYASGRGEQFF,TGTGCCAGCAGCCTGTATGCTAGCGGGAGGGGTGAGCAGTTCTTC
once,TRBJ1-1,TRBV21-1,.,CASSKVPGQGSRNTEAFF,TGTGCCAGCAGCAAGGTCCCCGGACAGGGGAGTAGGAACACTGAAGCTTTCTTT
.,TRBJ2-7,TRBV30,TRBD2,CAWSGGLGQYF,TGTGCCTGGAGTGGGGGACTAGGGCAGTACTTC
.,TRBJ2-1,TRBV6-6,.,CASSLTAPAYNEQFF,TGTGCCAGCAGTTTAACAGCCCCGGCCTACAATGAGCAGTTCTTC
.,TRBJ2-5,TRBV12-5,.,CASDKAENQETQYF,TGTGCTAGTGACAAAGCGGAGAACCAAGAGACCCAGTACTTC
.,TRBJ2-5,TRBV25-1,TRBD1,CASSTGQGIETQYF,TGTGCCAGCAGTACGGGACAGGGTATCGAGACCCAGTACTTC
.,TRBJ2-7,TRBV7-8,.,CASSSPEQQAYYEQYF,TGTGCCAGCAGCTCCCCCGAGCAACAGGCTTACTACGAGCAGTACTTC
.,TRBJ2-7,TRBV30,TRBD2,CAWRRSAGGISYEQYF,TGTGCCTGGAGACGCAGTGCGGGGGGGATTTCCTACGAGCAGTACTTC
.,TRBJ2-7,TRBV13,TRBD2,CASSSLAGERSGEQYF,TGTGCCAGCAGCTCCCTAGCGGGAGAAAGGTCGGGCGAGCAGTACTTC
.,TRBJ2-7,TRBV29-1,TRBD1,CSVDGTGSYEQYF,TGCAGCGTTGATGGGACAGGCTCCTACGAGCAGTACTTC
.,TRBJ2-5,TRBV5-6,TRBD1,CASSLARTGGSETQYF,TGTGCCAGCAGCTTGGCAAGGACAGGGGGGTCAGAGACCCAGTACTTC
.,TRBJ2-3,TRBV7-9,TRBD2,CASSLTSGLPRGDTQYF,TGTGCCAGCAGCTTAACCTCGGGACTACCCAGAGGGGATACGCAGTATTTT
.,TRBJ2-7,TRBV30,.,CAWSVGRANEQYF,TGTGCCTGGAGTGTAGGCAGGGCCAACGAGCAGTACTTC
once,TRBJ2-3,TRBV30,TRBD1,CAWSDGTGAADTQYF,TGTGCCTGGAGTGATGGGACAGGGGCCGCAGATACGCAGTATTTT
.,TRBJ2-2,TRBV5-6,.,CASSFLRDTGELFF,TGTGCCAGCAGCTTTCTCCGGGACACCGGGGAGCTGTTTTTT